The sequence of this TCR beta chain was determined in a study of blood T cell repertoires in COVID-19. Study details: Samples representing acute and convalescent COVID-19 were sourced from the United States, Italy and Spain.

Per germline, CDR1 MDHEN and CDR2 SYDVKM. The CDR3 consists of 17 residues. V was trimmed by 8 bases and J by 0 bases, leaving 21 bases between them. Authors' data handling: Estimation of nucleated cell counts relied on the amplification of reference gene primers. The table came from immunoSEQ multiplex PCR; TCRdb's copy has only in-frame clones and leaves some out. That table furnishes V, J and clone size, whereas the DNA furnished D and trimming. The data show over 85,000 clones, around 90% seen once. The sequence derives from an elderly woman with active COVID-19. The sequencing sample was made of peripheral blood. The chain recombines TRBV28 with TRBJ2-3; D possibly corresponds to TRBD2 (6 bases). CDR3 in amino acids: CASLIGGSAASTDTQYF. The CDR3 DNA is TGTGCCAGCTTAATCGGGGGTAGCGCCGCTAGCACAGATACGCAGTATTTT.